This T cell receptor beta chain appears in the sequencing data of a study of CD8 T cells in ankylosing spondylitis. Whole-study findings and limits: The study identified a TCR beta motif of under ten highly homologous variants that appeared characteristic of ankylosing spondylitis blood.

With molecular barcodes, quantitative 5'-RACE was used to make the TCR beta libraries. TCRdb ran MiXCR on the 5' RACE reads and lists one entry per CDR3 protein. The repertoire holds about 540,000 distinct CDR3 sequences, with about an eighth as singletons. Trimming took off 4 bases at V and 0 bases at J, with 12 bases between the two ends. CDR3 length equals 15 residues. Germline V lookup: CDR1 LGHNA, CDR2 YNFKEQ. With respect to this clonotype: Its antigen is unidentified.

Sequenced sample: blood, either unsorted or a sorted T cell fraction (not recorded which). The V call is TRBV4-2, the J call TRBJ2-5, with D possibly matching TRBD1 (5 bases). This TCR came from a male donor with ankylosing spondylitis. The CDR3 DNA is TGTGCCAGCAGCCTAGGGGCGGATTACCAAGAGACCCAGTACTTC. Its translation: CASSLGADYQETQYF.